Included here is one TCR beta chain sequence, with context. The antigen is not known. This sample is drawn from a study of T cell repertoires in cytomegalovirus infection. Points from the study as a whole: The ex vivo response was dominated by HLA-C-restricted CMV-specific TCR beta clonotypes.

The germline V gene encodes CDR1 MNHEY and CDR2 SMNVEV (reference sequence). The V gene lost 5 bases and the J gene lost 5 bases, with 15 bases spanning the gap. This CDR3 spans 15 amino acids. MiXCR was run by TCRdb on the reads, yielding one entry per CDR3 protein. The sample shows some 800,000 distinct CDR3 sequences, over 25% of them seen only once. The sequenced sample was cultured CD8+ T cells from PBMCs, obtained from culture after CMV antigen stimulation. The chain uses TRBV27 and TRBJ2-2, with D possibly being TRBD1 or TRBD2 (7 bases each). The sequence was collected from a human donor in good health (CMV status not recorded). Some clones in this sample may be carry-over from other donors' samples. CDR3 protein: CASSPPQGGTGELFF. CDR3 coding DNA: TGTGCCAGCAGTCCGCCGCAGGGGGGGACCGGGGAGCTGTTTTTT.